One and the same sample provided the 26 T cell receptor beta chains below, sequenced in a study of T-cell reconstitution after alpha-beta-depleted transplantation in children. Preparation of the TCRbeta library used unique molecular identifiers. TCRdb re-called the PCR reads with MiXCR, one entry per CDR3 protein. There are 480,000 or so distinct CDR3 sequences in the sample; 10% occur only once, and about 2.1% lies in the top ten. Material: PBMCs, obtained before TCRalphabeta/CD19-depleted stem cell transplant. The receptors come from a child under 10 years old with inherited bone marrow failure, due to receive a stem cell transplant.

This clonotype came up many times. The chain is built from TRBV10-2 and TRBJ2-5; TRBD2 matches 10 bases. The germline CDR1 and CDR2 sequences are WSHSY and SAAADI. CDR3 length: 17 residues. Unmatched junction bases numbered 16, after V lost 7 bases and J lost 5 bases. CDR3 protein: CASISPASGSPHETQYF. CDR3 nucleotides: TGCGCCAGCATTTCCCCAGCTAGCGGGAGTCCCCACGAGACCCAGTACTTC.

The sample holds many counts of this clonotype. The chain links TRBV5-5 to TRBJ2-3; 10 bases are a match to TRBD2. From germline, CDR1 is SGHKS and CDR2 YYEKEE (reference sequence). This CDR3 region has 16 residues. V trimming: 4 bases; J trimming: 4 bases; junction bases outside the gene matches: 9. The chain's CDR3 is CASSQQSGRAPDTQYF. The DNA of the CDR3 is TGTGCCAGCAGCCAACAGAGCGGGAGGGCTCCAGATACGCAGTATTTT.

The genes are TRBV30 and TRBJ1-5, with 7 nucleotides matching TRBD1. V was pared by 2 bases and J by 0 bases, with 4 bases of the junction left unmatched. Germline-derived CDR1 and CDR2 are GTSNPN and SVGIG (reference sequence). This CDR3 has 15 amino acids. In nucleotides, the CDR3 is TGTGCCTGGAGTAAAGGGGGCGATAGCAATCAGCCCCAGCATTTT. Encoded protein: CAWSKGGDSNQPQHF. The complete variable domain, with remaining parts taken from reference TRBV30 and TRBJ1-5, reads SQTIHQWPATLVQPVGSPLSLECTVEGTSNPNLYWYRQAAGRGLQLLFYSVGIGQISSEVPQNLSASRPQDRQFILSSKKLLLSDSGFYLCAWSKGGDSNQPQHFGDGTRLSIL.

The sample holds many counts of this clonotype. The CDR3 sequence is CASSSDPAGTNTGELFF. The CDR3 nucleotides are TGCGCCAGCAGCTCCGACCCCGCAGGGACGAACACCGGGGAGCTGTTTTTT. V is TRBV5-1 and J is TRBJ2-2; D possibly corresponds to TRBD1 (5 bases). Looked up from germline, CDR1 is SGHRS and CDR2 is YFSETQ. This CDR3 has 17 amino acids. Trimming left V 3 bases short and J 0 bases short, with 15 bases between.

At least ten counts were recorded for this clonotype. V gene TRBV7-2 combines with J gene TRBJ1-4; D remains ambiguous. Germline-derived CDR1 and CDR2 are SGHTA and FQGNSA. V lost 5 bases and J 0 bases, leaving 28 bases between the germline ends. The CDR3 covers 21 residues. The CDR3 region has the DNA TGTGCCAGCAGCCTCGGACCTTCTTTTGCCGAGGTCCTGGCAACTAATGAAAAACTGTTTTTT. Translating it yields CASSLGPSFAEVLATNEKLFF.

The table lists this clonotype with a few counts. V is TRBV5-4 and J is TRBJ2-7; D may be TRBD1 or TRBD2 (5 bases each). V lost 2 bases and J 5 bases, leaving 17 bases between the germline ends. The CDR3 is 15 residues long. CDR1 is SGHNT, CDR2 YYREEE, per germline (reference sequence). The CDR3 is CASSFRDRVLHEQYF. The CDR3 coding sequence is TGTGCCAGCAGCTTTCGGGACCGAGTTTTACACGAGCAGTACTTC.

This clonotype was recorded at least ten times. The gene calls are TRBV7-9 and TRBJ2-7, with D unresolved. V dropped 2 bases and J dropped 0 bases, with 17 bases sitting between them. This CDR3 contains 17 residues. CDR1 is SEHNR and CDR2 is FQNEAQ in the germline V gene (reference sequence). CDR3 sequence reads: CASSLSRSRSYSYEQYF. Written as DNA, the CDR3 is TGTGCCAGCAGCTTATCGCGGAGTCGGAGTTACTCCTACGAGCAGTACTTC.

The table lists this clonotype with many counts. This rearrangement joins TRBV7-2 to TRBJ2-1, with TRBD2 identical over 10 bases. Germline loops: CDR1 SGHTA, CDR2 FQGNSA. The CDR3 loop spans 16 amino acids. Trimming took 2 bases from V and 6 from J; bases not matched to a gene: 7. As DNA, the CDR3 is TGTGCCAGCAGCTTACTCGGGACTAGCGCGGCCAATGAGCAGTTCTTC. This encodes CASSLLGTSAANEQFF.

In this sample, this clonotype turned up many times. This sequence joins TRBV5-1 and TRBJ2-7; 7 bases map to TRBD1. This CDR3 is 13 amino acids long. CDR1 and CDR2 (germline): SGHRS, YFSETQ. Trimming at V came to 4 bases and at J to 4 bases, leaving 5 bases not matched to a gene. The CDR3 coding sequence is TGCGCCAGCAGCCCCGGGACAGAATACGAGCAGTACTTC. It encodes CASSPGTEYEQYF.

This clonotype was observed at least ten times. The chain uses TRBV24-1 and TRBJ2-1; 9 nucleotides agree with TRBD1. The CDR3 is made up of 16 amino acids. CDR1 and CDR2 from the germline V gene are KGHDR and SFDVKD. J was trimmed by 5 bases and V by 1 base; bases with no gene match: 5. The CDR3 nucleotides read TGTGCCACCAGTGATTTCCGGGGACAGGGCGACAATGAGCAGTTCTTC. Translation gives CATSDFRGQGDNEQFF.

This clonotype appeared a few times. The CDR3 sequence: CASSGLQGPFSRELFF. The CDR3 nucleotides read TGTGCCAGCAGTGGCCTTCAGGGGCCCTTTTCGCGGGAGCTGTTTTTT. The chain couples TRBV6-2 or TRBV6-3 to TRBJ2-2, with a weak D call TRBD1 (6 bases). V gave up 5 bases and J gave up 9 bases, with 22 bases separating them. CDR3 length equals 16 residues. Germline CDR1 reads MNHEY; CDR2 reads SVGEGT.

This clonotype was observed many times. The chain employs TRBV4-1 and TRBJ2-1; a weak D match, TRBD2 (5 bases). V shed 0 bases and J shed 12 bases, with 21 bases lying between them. The CDR3 sequence is 16 residues long. Germline V gene data show CDR1 as MGHRA and CDR2 as YSYEKL. In DNA form, the CDR3 reads TGCGCCAGCAGCCAAGACGGGGAGATTGGGGTCCCATGGCAGTTCTTC. Its protein product is CASSQDGEIGVPWQFF.

The J gene is TRBJ1-3, the V gene TRBV3-1; unclear D gene. The length of the CDR3 is 17 residues. V dropped 1 base and J dropped 0 bases, with 13 bases sitting between them. Germline assignment: CDR1 LGHDT and CDR2 YNNKEL (reference sequence). The CDR3 reads CASSQAGEAYSGNTIYF. The DNA of the CDR3 is TGTGCCAGCAGCCAAGCCGGGGAGGCCTACTCTGGAAACACCATATATTTT.

There are many counts of this clonotype. The chain carries TRBV15 and TRBJ2-2; 7 positions agree with TRBD1. The V gene's germline CDR1 is LNHNV and CDR2 YYDKDF (reference sequence). The CDR3 spans 16 residues. The V gene end was trimmed by 2 bases and the J gene end by 5 bases; junction bases not matched to a gene: 8. In nucleotides, the CDR3 is TGTGCCACCAGCAGAAAGGGACAGAACCCAACCGGGGAGCTGTTTTTT. Translating gives CATSRKGQNPTGELFF.

This clonotype was seen many times. V usage is TRBV12-3 or TRBV12-4 and J usage is TRBJ1-1, with D possibly matching TRBD1 (5 bases). The CDR3 is 14 residues long. The ends were cut back, 7 bases at V and 3 bases at J, with 15 bases in the middle. CDR3 sequence (DNA): TGTGCCAGCACCCGGACACCCTGGGACACTGAAGCTTTCTTT. As protein: CASTRTPWDTEAFF.

This clonotype was picked up many times. The V gene is TRBV28, the J gene TRBJ2-1; 12 bases are shared with TRBD2. V dropped 5 bases and J dropped 5; count of bases not matched to a gene: 4. CDR1 MDHEN and CDR2 SYDVKM come from the germline V gene. The CDR3 has 15 amino acids. The CDR3 nucleotides read TGTGCCAGCAGTCCGACTAGCGGGAGTCACAATGAGCAGTTCTTC. As protein: CASSPTSGSHNEQFF. Complete variable domain (other parts from reference TRBV28 and TRBJ2-1): DVKVTQSSRYLVKRTGEKVFLECVQDMDHENMFWYRQDPGLGLRLIYFSYDVKMKEKGDIPEGYSVSREKKERFSLILESASTNQTSMYLCASSPTSGSHNEQFFGPGTRLTVL.

In its sample, this clonotype was seen a few times. V usage is TRBV12-3 or TRBV12-4 and J usage is TRBJ2-3; unclear D gene. CDR3 size: 13 residues. Trimming pared 6 bases from V and 14 bases from J, leaving 21 bases between. The CDR3 DNA follows: TGTGCCAGCAGGGAGTTTTCGGTGGACCTGGCGTATTTT. Translating it yields CASREFSVDLAYF.

This clonotype was recorded a few times. The chain combines TRBV27 with TRBJ2-1; 7 bases are shared with TRBD1. CDR3 length equals 11 residues. The V and J ends lost 8 bases and 13 bases, in that order; junction bases with no gene match: 8. Germline V gives CDR1 MNHEY, CDR2 SMNVEV (reference sequence). The CDR3, as DNA: TGTGCCAGCCGCAGGGGACAGAGACAGTTCTTC. Translation gives CASRRGQRQFF.

This clonotype was observed at least ten times. The V call is TRBV28, the J call TRBJ2-1; the match to TRBD2 covers 7 bases. Unmatched junction bases numbered 7, after V lost 2 bases and J lost 3 bases. This CDR3 spans 16 amino acids. The germline gives CDR1 MDHEN, CDR2 SYDVKM. As DNA, the CDR3 is TGTGCCAGCAGTTTAGCTACCCGGGACTACTACAATGAGCAGTTCTTC. It is translated as CASSLATRDYYNEQFF.

Remarks on this clonotype: Just one base apart from a much larger clone, this may be a read error. The chain carries TRBV5-1 and TRBJ2-3; TRBD2 aligns across 10 bases. CDR1 SGHRS and CDR2 YFSETQ come from the germline V gene. V gave up 7 bases and J gave up 2 bases; unmatched junction bases: 7. The CDR3 runs 15 residues. The CDR3 region is CASYVLAGATDTQYF. In DNA, the CDR3 is TGCGCCAGCTACGTCCTAGCGGGAGCCACAGATACGCAGTATTTT.

With regard to this clonotype: This sequence may be a read error, since a much larger clone differs from it by one base. J is TRBJ1-2 and V is TRBV6-5; D remains ambiguous. CDR1 MNHEY and CDR2 SVGAGI come from the germline V gene. This CDR3 spans 13 amino acids. In DNA, the CDR3 is TGTGCCAGCAGTTTCGAAAACGGCTATAGCTACACCTTC. This sequence encodes CASSFENGYSYTF.

This clonotype was detected many times. The DNA for the CDR3 is TGTGCCAGCAACTCTTATGGGCATACGCAGTATTTT. Its protein product is CASNSYGHTQYF. The chain recombines TRBV28 with TRBJ2-3, with D uncertain. V dropped 7 bases and J dropped 7 bases, with 12 bases sitting between them. The CDR3 loop spans 12 amino acids. Germline V lookup: CDR1 MDHEN, CDR2 SYDVKM.

This clonotype was counted ten times or more. V and J are TRBV12-3 or TRBV12-4 and TRBJ2-1; D may be TRBD2 (5 bases). V was clipped by 3 bases and J by 0 bases, with 9 bases between them. This CDR3 has 15 residues. The CDR3 nucleotides are TGTGCCAGCAGTTTTGAGCGGCGCTCCTACAATGAGCAGTTCTTC. Its protein product is CASSFERRSYNEQFF.

This clonotype was seen a few times. This chain links TRBV7-9 with TRBJ2-7, with D maybe TRBD1 (6 bases). This CDR3 has 15 residues. Trimming took 2 bases from V and 4 from J, leaving 15 bases between them. CDR1 and CDR2 (germline): SEHNR, FQNEAQ (reference sequence). The CDR3 bases are TGTGCCAGCAGCTTATCGCAGGGGCTTTATTACGAGCAGTACTTC. It translates to CASSLSQGLYYEQYF.

The chain is built from TRBV4-1 and TRBJ1-4; D is uncertain. The CDR3 loop spans 13 amino acids. V lost 4 bases and J lost 3, with 6 bases in between. In germline, CDR1 is MGHRA, CDR2 YSYEKL. CDR3 amino acids: CASSPGSNEKLFF. The CDR3 region has the DNA TGCGCCAGCAGCCCAGGATCTAATGAAAAACTGTTTTTT.

This chain uses TRBV20-1 with TRBJ2-1, with 8 bases lining up with TRBD1. Germline V gene sequence: CDR1 DFQATT, CDR2 SNEGSKA (reference sequence). The CDR3 has 14 residues. Trimming removed 3 bases from V and 6 bases from J; junction bases left unmatched: 7. CDR3 in amino acids: CSASFGQGINEQFF. CDR3 bases: TGCAGTGCTAGTTTCGGACAGGGTATCAATGAGCAGTTCTTC.